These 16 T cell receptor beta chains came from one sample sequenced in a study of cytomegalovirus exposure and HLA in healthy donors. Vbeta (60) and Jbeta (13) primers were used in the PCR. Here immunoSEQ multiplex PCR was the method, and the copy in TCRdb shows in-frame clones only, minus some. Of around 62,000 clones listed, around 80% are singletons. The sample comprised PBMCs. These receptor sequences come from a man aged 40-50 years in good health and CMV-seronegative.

CDR3 loop: CASFPGTGLTYEQYF. CDR3 bases: TGTGCCAGCTTTCCCGGGACAGGGTTGACCTACGAGCAGTACTTC. The chain joins TRBV2 to TRBJ2-7, with 9 bases identical to TRBD1. After removal of 8 bases from V and 2 bases from J, the junction contained 10 bases not matched to a gene. The CDR3 is 15 amino acids. In germline, CDR1 is SNHLY, CDR2 FYNNEI.

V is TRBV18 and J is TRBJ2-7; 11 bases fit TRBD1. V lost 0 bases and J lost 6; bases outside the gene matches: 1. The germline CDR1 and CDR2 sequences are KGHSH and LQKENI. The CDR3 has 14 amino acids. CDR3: CASSPPGTGGEQYF. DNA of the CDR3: TGTGCCAGCTCACCACCTGGGACAGGGGGCGAGCAGTACTTC.

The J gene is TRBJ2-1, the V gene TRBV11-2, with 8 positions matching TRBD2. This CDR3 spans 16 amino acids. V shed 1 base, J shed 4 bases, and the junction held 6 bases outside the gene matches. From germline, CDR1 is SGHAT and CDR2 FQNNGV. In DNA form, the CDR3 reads TGTGCCAGCAGCTTAGGACTAGCGTCACAGTACAATGAGCAGTTCTTC. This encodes CASSLGLASQYNEQFF.

CDR3 protein: CASSATSGGHFYNEQFF. The CDR3 DNA reads as TGTGCCAGCAGTGCGACTAGCGGGGGGCATTTTTACAATGAGCAGTTCTTC. V gene TRBV2 combines with J gene TRBJ2-1; 13 bases are a match to TRBD2. V lost 4 bases to trimming and J lost 4 bases; unmatched junction nucleotides: 7. This CDR3 comprises 17 residues. Per germline, CDR1 SNHLY and CDR2 FYNNEI.

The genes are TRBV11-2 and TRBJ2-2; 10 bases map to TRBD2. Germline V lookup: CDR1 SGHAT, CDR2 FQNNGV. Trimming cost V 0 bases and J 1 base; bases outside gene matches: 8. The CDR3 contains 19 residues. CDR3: CASSLEAVLAGGNTGELFF. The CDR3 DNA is TGTGCCAGCAGCTTAGAAGCCGTATTAGCGGGGGGGAACACCGGGGAGCTGTTTTTT.

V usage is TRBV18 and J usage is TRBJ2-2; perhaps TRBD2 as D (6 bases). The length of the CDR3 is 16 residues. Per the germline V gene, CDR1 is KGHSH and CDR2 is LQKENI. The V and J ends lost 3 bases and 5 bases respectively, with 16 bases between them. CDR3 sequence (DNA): TGTGCCAGCTCACCCCTCCGGGGGACGATTACCGGGGAGCTGTTTTTT. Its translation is CASSPLRGTITGELFF.

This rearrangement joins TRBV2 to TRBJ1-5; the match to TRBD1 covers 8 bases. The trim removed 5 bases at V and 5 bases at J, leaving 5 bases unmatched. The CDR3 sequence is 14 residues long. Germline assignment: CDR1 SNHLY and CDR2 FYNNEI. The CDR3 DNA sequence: TGTGCCAGCAGTCCGGACAGGGAGTATCAGCCCCAGCATTTT. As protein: CASSPDREYQPQHF.

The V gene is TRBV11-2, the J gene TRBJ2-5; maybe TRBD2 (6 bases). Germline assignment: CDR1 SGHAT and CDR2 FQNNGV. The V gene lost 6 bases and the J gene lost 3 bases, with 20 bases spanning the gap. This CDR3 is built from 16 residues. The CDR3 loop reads CASSAGPGLSKETQYF. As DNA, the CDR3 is TGTGCCAGCAGTGCCGGTCCGGGACTTAGCAAAGAGACCCAGTACTTC. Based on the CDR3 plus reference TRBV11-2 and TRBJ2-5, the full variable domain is EAGVAQSPRYKIIEKRQSVAFWCNPISGHATLYWYQQILGQGPKLLIQFQNNGVVDDSQLPKDRFSAERLKGVDSTLKIQPAKLEDSAVYLCASSAGPGLSKETQYFGPGTRLLVL.

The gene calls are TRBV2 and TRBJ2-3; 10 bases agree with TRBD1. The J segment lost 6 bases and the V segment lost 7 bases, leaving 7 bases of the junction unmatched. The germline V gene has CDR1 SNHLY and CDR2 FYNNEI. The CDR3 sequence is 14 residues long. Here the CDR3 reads CASTVDRGGDTQYF. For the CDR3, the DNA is TGTGCCAGCACCGTGGACAGGGGGGGGGATACGCAGTATTTT.

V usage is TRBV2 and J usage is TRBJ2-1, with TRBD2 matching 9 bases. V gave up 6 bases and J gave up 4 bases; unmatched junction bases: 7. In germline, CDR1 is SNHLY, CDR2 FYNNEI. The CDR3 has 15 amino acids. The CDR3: CASRSSGGGYNEQFF. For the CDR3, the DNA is TGTGCCAGCAGAAGTAGCGGGGGCGGATACAATGAGCAGTTCTTC.

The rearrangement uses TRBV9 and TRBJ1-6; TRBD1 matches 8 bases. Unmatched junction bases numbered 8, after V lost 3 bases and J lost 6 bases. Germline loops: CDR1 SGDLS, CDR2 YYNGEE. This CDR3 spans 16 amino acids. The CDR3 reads CASSGSGGAGNSPLHF. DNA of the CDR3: TGTGCCAGCAGCGGATCAGGGGGCGCGGGTAATTCACCCCTCCACTTT.

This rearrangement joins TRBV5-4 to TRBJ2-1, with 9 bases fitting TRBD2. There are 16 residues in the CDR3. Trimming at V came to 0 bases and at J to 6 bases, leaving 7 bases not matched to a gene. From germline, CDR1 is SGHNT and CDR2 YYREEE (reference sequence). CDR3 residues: CASSLGAAGGGNEQFF. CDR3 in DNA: TGTGCCAGCAGCTTGGGAGCAGCGGGGGGTGGCAATGAGCAGTTCTTC.

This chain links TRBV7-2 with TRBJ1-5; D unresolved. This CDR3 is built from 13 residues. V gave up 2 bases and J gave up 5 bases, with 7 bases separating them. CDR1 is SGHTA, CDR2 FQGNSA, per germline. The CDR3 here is CASSLKSDQPQHF. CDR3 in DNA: TGTGCCAGCAGCTTAAAATCGGATCAGCCCCAGCATTTT. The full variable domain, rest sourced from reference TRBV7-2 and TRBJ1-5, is GAGVSQSPSNKVTEKGKDVELRCDPISGHTALYWYRQSLGQGLEFLIYFQGNSAPDKSGLPSDRFSAERTGGSVSTLTIQRTQQEDSAVYLCASSLKSDQPQHFGDGTRLSIL.

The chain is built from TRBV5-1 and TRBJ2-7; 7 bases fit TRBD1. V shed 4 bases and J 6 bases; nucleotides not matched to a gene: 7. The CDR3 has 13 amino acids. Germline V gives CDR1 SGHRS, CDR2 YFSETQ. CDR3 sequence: CASSPLGTAEQYF. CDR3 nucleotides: TGCGCCAGCAGCCCCCTAGGGACAGCCGAGCAGTACTTC.

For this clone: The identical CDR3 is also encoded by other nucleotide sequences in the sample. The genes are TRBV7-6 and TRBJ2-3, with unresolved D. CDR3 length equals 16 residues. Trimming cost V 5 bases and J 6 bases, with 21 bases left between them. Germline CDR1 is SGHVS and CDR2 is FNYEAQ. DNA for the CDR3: TGTGCCAGCAGCAATGAGCAGGAACTGTCCACGGATACGCAGTATTTT. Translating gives CASSNEQELSTDTQYF.

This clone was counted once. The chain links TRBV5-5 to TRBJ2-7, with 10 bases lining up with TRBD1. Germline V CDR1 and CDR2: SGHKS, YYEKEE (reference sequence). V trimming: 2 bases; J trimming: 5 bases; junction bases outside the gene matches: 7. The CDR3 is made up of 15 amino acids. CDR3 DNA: TGTGCCAGCAGCTTCCGGGACAGGGGTTTAGACGAGCAGTACTTC. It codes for CASSFRDRGLDEQYF.